In this sample, the clone carrying this T cell receptor beta chain turned up a few times. The target antigen is unknown. The data are from a study of T-cell reconstitution after alpha-beta-depleted transplantation in children. Unique molecular identifiers were incorporated during preparation of the TCRbeta library. From the PCR reads, TCRdb called clonotypes with MiXCR, one entry per CDR3 protein. The sample lists about 440,000 distinct CDR3 sequences, 43% occurring once. V trimming: 6 bases; J trimming: 8 bases; junction bases outside the gene matches: 9. CDR3 length equals 13 residues. Points from the study as a whole: The high TCRbeta diversity at day 60 in some patients came from surviving recipient T cells and thymic progenitors. Expanded graft clones numbering several hundred reportedly gave rise to alpha-beta T cells about two months after transplant. Newly generated T cells supplied most T-cell counts and diversity one year post-transplant.

This clonotype was obtained from a girl aged 2 to 10 with aplastic anemia, due to receive a stem cell transplant. The J gene is TRBJ1-2, the V gene TRBV12-3 or TRBV12-4, with 7 bases identical to TRBD1. The sequencing here drew on PBMCs, taken before TCRalphabeta/CD19-depleted stem cell transplant. CDR3 loop: CASSPTGVRGYTF. As DNA, the CDR3 is TGTGCCAGCAGCCCCACAGGGGTTAGGGGCTACACCTTC.